This is a list of T cell receptor beta chains from one sample in a study of blood T cells in healthy people across ages. TCRdb reprocessed the 5' RACE reads via MiXCR and lists one record per CDR3 protein. The sample shows about 800,000 distinct CDR3 sequences, roughly 60% of them seen only once. Sequencing was carried out using blood. The receptors were gathered from a man aged 30 to 45 in good health. The CDR3 runs from the conserved cysteine through the conserved F or W. D genes are given only for firm matches. Clone size is shown for a subset of rows, as once, few, many or a class of expanded clone.

d_call j_call clone_size v_call cdr3_nt cdr3_aa
NA TRBJ1-1 NA TRBV11-2 TGTGCCAGCAGCCTCCCGACTCAGAACACTGAAGCTTTCTTT CASSLPTQNTEAFF
NA TRBJ2-3 once TRBV12-3/TRBV12-4 TGTGCCAGCGAGTACGGGGCGGGCCCAGATACGCAGTATTTT CASEYGAGPDTQYF
NA TRBJ2-3 NA TRBV12-5 TGTGCTAGTGGTTTTCATGGCGTGGATACGCAGTATTTT CASGFHGVDTQYF
TRBD1 TRBJ2-7 NA TRBV7-2 TGTGCCAGCAGCTGGGGACAGCGGTACGAGCAGTACTTC CASSWGQRYEQYF
TRBD2 TRBJ2-7 few TRBV5-6 TGTGCCAGCAGCCGACGGACTAGCGGGACCTCCTACGAGCAGTACTTC CASSRRTSGTSYEQYF
TRBD2 TRBJ2-7 NA TRBV4-1 TGCGCCAGCAGCCCCCAGGCCGGCGGGAGTGGGTACGAGCAGTACTTC CASSPQAGGSGYEQYF
NA TRBJ1-1 once TRBV12-3/TRBV12-4 TGTGCCAGCAAGGCAGGGAGGGGGACTGAAGCTTTCTTT CASKAGRGTEAFF
NA TRBJ2-4 NA TRBV20-1 TGCAGTGCAAAACTAGGTGGGGGAGGAAACATTCAGTACTTC CSAKLGGGGNIQYF
NA TRBJ2-2 NA TRBV6-5 TGTGCCAGCAGTTCTCGCGGGGAGCTGTTTTTT CASSSRGELFF
TRBD1 TRBJ2-5 NA TRBV20-1 TGCAGTGCCCCGGACAGGGGGGCAGGGACCCAGTACTTC CSAPDRGAGTQYF
TRBD1 TRBJ1-2 many TRBV20-1 TGCAGTGCCAGACAGGGAAGTTATGGCTACACCTTC CSARQGSYGYTF
NA TRBJ2-7 NA TRBV30 TGTGCCTGGATGGCAGGGAGCTCCTACGAGCAGTACTTC CAWMAGSSYEQYF
TRBD2 TRBJ2-4 few TRBV20-1 TGCAGTGACGAGAGGACTAGCCCGGCCATTCAGTACTTC CSDERTSPAIQYF
TRBD2 TRBJ2-1 NA TRBV2 TGTGCCAGTCGGGGGGACGGGAGACTCTACAATGAGCAGTTCTTC CASRGDGRLYNEQFF
TRBD2 TRBJ2-5 NA TRBV29-1 TGCAGCGTTGCATGGACTAGCGGAATCCAAGAGACCCAGTACTTC CSVAWTSGIQETQYF
NA TRBJ1-1 NA TRBV7-2 TGTGCCAGCAGCGCCCGGACCGAAATGAACACTGAAGCTTTCTTT CASSARTEMNTEAFF
TRBD1 TRBJ2-6 few TRBV11-1 TGTGCCAGCAGCTTCATCCCGGGACAGGGGGCCTCTGGGGCCAACGTCCTGACTTTC CASSFIPGQGASGANVLTF